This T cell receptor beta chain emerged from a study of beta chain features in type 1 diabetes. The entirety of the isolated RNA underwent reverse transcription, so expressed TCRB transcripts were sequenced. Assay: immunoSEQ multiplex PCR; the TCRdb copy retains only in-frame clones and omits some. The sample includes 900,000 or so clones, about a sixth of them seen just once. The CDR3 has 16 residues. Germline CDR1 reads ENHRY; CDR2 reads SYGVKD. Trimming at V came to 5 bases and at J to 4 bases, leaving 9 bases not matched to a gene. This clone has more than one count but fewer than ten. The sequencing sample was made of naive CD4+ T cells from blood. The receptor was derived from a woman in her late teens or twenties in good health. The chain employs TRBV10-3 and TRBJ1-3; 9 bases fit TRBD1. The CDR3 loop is CAISSPGQGTGNTIYF. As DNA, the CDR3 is TGTGCCATCAGTTCTCCGGGACAGGGAACGGGAAACACCATATATTTT.